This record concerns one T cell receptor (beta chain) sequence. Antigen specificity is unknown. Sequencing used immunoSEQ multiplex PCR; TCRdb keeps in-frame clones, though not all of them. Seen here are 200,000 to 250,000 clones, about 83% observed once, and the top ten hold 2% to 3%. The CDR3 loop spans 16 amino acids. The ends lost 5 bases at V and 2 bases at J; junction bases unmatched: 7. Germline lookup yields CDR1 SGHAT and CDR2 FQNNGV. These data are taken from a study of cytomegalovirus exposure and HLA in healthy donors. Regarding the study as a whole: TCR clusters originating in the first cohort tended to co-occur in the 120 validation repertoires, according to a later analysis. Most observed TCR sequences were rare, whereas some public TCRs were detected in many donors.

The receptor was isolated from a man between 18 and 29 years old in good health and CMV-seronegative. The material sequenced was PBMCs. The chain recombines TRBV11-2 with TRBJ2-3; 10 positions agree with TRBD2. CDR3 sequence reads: CASSVALAGNTDTQYF. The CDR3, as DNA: TGTGCCAGCAGCGTCGCACTAGCGGGGAACACAGATACGCAGTATTTT. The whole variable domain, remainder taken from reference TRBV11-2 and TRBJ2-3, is EAGVAQSPRYKIIEKRQSVAFWCNPISGHATLYWYQQILGQGPKLLIQFQNNGVVDDSQLPKDRFSAERLKGVDSTLKIQPAKLEDSAVYLCASSVALAGNTDTQYFGPGTRLTVL.